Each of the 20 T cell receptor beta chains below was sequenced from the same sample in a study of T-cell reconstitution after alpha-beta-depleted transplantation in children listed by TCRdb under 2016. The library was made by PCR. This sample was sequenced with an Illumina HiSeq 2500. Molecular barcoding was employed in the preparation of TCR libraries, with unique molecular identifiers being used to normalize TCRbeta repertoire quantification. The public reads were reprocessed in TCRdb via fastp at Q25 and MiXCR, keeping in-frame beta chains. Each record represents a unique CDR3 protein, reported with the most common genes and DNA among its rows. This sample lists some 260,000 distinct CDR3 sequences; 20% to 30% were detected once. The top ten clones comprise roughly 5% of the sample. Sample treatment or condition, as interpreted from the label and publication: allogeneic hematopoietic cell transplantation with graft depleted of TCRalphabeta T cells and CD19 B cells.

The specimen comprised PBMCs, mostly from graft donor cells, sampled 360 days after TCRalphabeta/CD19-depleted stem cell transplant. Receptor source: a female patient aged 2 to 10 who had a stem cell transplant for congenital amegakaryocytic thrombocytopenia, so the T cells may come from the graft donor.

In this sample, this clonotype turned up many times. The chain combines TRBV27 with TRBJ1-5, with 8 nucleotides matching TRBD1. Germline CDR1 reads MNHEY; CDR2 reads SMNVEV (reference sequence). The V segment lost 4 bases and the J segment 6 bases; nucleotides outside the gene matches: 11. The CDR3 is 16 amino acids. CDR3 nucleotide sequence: TGTGCCAGCAGTTCCCAGGGGGCAGGACTTCTTCAGCCCCAGCATTTT. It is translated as CASSSQGAGLLQPQHF.

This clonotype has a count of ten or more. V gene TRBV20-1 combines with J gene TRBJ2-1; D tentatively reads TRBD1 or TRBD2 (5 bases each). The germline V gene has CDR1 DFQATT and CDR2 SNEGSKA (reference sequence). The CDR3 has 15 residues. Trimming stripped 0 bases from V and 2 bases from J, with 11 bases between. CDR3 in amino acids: CSARDRRTPYNEQFF. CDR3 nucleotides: TGCAGTGCTAGAGATAGGAGGACACCCTACAATGAGCAGTTCTTC.

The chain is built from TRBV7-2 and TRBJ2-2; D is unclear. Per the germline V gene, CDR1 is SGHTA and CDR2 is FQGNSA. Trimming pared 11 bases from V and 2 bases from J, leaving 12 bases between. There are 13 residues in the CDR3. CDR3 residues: CAHGVENTGELFF. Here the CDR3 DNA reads TGTGCCCATGGGGTCGAAAACACCGGGGAGCTGTTTTTT.

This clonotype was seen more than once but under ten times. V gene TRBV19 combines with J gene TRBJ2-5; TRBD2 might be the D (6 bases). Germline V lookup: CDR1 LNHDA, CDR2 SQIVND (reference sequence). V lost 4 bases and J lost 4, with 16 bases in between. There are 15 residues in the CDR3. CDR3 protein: CASSNDGGLLETQYF. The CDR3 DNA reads TGTGCCAGTAGTAATGACGGAGGGCTTCTAGAGACCCAGTACTTC.

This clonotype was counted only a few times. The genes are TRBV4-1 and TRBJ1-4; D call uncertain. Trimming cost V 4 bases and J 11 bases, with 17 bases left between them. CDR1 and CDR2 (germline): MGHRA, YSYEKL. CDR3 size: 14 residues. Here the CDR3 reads CASSPDLYLVKLFF. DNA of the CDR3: TGCGCCAGCAGCCCCGACCTGTACCTGGTGAAACTGTTTTTT.

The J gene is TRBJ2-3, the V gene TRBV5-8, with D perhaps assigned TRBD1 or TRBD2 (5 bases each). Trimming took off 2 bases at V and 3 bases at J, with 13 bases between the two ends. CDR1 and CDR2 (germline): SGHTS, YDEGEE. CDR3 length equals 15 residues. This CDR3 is CASSFLSGTTDTQYF. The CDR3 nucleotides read TGTGCCAGCAGCTTTTTATCCGGGACGACAGATACGCAGTATTTT.

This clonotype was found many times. The CDR3 reads CASSSRKGQLSYEQYF. CDR3 DNA sequence: TGTGCCAGCAGTTCCAGGAAGGGACAGCTCTCCTACGAGCAGTACTTC. The chain links TRBV6-2 or TRBV6-3 to TRBJ2-7; 7 bases are shared with TRBD1. The CDR3 runs to 16 residues. The junction had 9 bases not matched to a gene; V was cut back by 4 bases and J by 0 bases. The germline V gene encodes CDR1 MNHEY and CDR2 SVGEGT.

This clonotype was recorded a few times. The CDR3 DNA follows: TGCAGTGCCATACTAGCGGGAGGGCCTAGTGAGCAGTTCTTC. This gives the protein CSAILAGGPSEQFF. The chain carries TRBV20-1 and TRBJ2-1, with 13 bases that match TRBD2. CDR1 DFQATT and CDR2 SNEGSKA come from the germline V gene (reference sequence). The CDR3 extends over 14 amino acids. With 6 bases clipped from V and 9 bases from J, the junction kept 8 bases outside the gene matches.

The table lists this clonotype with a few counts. The DNA of the CDR3 is TGCAGTGTGCTTAGCCAAGAGACCCAGTACTTC. As protein: CSVLSQETQYF. This chain links TRBV20-1 with TRBJ2-5; D call uncertain. This CDR3 has 11 amino acids. Germline assignment: CDR1 DFQATT and CDR2 SNEGSKA (reference sequence). The germline V and J ends were trimmed by 7 bases and 1 base, with 7 bases remaining between them.

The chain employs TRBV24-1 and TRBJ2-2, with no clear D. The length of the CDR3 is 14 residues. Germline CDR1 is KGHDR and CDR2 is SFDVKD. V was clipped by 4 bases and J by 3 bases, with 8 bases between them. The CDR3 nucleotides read TGTGCCACCAGTGAGGATCCGGACACCGGGGAGCTGTTTTTT. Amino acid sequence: CATSEDPDTGELFF.

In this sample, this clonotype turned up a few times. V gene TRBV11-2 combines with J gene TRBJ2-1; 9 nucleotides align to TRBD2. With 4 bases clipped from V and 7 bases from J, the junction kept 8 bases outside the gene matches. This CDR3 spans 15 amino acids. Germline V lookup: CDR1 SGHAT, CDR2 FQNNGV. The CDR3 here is CASSSVRLAVNEQFF. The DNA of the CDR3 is TGTGCCAGCAGCTCCGTGCGACTAGCGGTAAATGAGCAGTTCTTC.

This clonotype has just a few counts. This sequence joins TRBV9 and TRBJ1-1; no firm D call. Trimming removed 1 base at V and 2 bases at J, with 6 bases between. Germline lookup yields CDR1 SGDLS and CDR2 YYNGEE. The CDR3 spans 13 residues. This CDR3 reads CASSVRTNTEAFF. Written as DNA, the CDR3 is TGTGCCAGCAGCGTACGTACTAACACTGAAGCTTTCTTT.

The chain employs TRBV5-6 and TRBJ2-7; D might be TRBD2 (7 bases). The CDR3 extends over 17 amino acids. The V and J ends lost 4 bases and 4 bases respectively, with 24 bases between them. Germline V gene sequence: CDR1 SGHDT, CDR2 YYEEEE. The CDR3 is CASSPPAGAHNFYEQYF. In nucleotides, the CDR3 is TGTGCCAGCAGCCCCCCCGCGGGGGCCCACAACTTTTACGAGCAGTACTTC. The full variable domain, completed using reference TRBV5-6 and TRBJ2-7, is DAGVTQSPTHLIKTRGQQVTLRCSPKSGHDTVSWYQQALGQGPQFIFQYYEEEERQRGNFPDRFSGHQFPNYSSELNVNALLLGDSALYLCASSPPAGAHNFYEQYFGPGTRLTVT.

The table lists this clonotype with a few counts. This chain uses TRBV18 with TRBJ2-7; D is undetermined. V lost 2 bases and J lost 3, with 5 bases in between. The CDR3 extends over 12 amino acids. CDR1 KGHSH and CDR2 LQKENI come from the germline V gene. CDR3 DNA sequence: TGTGCCAGCTCACCATACGGCTACGAGCAGTACTTC. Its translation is CASSPYGYEQYF.

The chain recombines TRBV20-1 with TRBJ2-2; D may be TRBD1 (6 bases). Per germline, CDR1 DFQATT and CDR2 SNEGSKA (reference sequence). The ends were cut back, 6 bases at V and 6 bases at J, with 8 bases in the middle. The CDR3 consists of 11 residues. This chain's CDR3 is CSANRAGELFF. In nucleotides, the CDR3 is TGCAGTGCAAACAGGGCCGGGGAGCTGTTTTTT.

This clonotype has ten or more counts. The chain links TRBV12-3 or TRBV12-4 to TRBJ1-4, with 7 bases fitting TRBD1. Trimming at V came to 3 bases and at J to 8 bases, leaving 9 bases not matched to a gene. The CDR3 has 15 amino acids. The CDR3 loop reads CASSFRTGLGEKLFF. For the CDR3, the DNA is TGTGCCAGCAGTTTTCGGACAGGCTTGGGGGAAAAACTGTTTTTT.

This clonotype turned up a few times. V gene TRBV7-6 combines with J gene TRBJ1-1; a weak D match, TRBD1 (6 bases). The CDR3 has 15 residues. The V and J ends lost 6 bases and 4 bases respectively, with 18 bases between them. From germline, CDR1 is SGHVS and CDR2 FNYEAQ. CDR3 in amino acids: CASRHLTGAPTEAFF. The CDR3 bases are TGTGCCAGCAGACACCTTACGGGGGCCCCCACTGAAGCTTTCTTT.

CDR3 protein: CSGQGAENGYTF. CDR3 nucleotide sequence: TGCAGCGGACAGGGGGCGGAGAATGGCTACACCTTC. The chain links TRBV29-1 to TRBJ1-2, with 10 bases aligning to TRBD1. V trimming: 7 bases; J trimming: 6 bases; junction bases outside the gene matches: 5. Germline V gene lookup returns CDR1 SQVTM and CDR2 ANQGSEA. This CDR3 spans 12 amino acids.

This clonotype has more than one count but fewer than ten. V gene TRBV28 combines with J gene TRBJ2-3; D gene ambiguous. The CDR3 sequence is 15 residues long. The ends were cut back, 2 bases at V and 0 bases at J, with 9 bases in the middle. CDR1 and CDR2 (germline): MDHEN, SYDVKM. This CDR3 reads CASSLAVASTDTQYF. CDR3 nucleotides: TGTGCCAGCAGTTTAGCGGTCGCTAGCACAGATACGCAGTATTTT.

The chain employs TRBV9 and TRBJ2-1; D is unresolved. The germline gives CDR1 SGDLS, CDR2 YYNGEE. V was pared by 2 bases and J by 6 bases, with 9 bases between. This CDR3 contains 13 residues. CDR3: CASSVGASNEQFF. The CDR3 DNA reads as TGTGCCAGCAGCGTCGGTGCCAGCAATGAGCAGTTCTTC.